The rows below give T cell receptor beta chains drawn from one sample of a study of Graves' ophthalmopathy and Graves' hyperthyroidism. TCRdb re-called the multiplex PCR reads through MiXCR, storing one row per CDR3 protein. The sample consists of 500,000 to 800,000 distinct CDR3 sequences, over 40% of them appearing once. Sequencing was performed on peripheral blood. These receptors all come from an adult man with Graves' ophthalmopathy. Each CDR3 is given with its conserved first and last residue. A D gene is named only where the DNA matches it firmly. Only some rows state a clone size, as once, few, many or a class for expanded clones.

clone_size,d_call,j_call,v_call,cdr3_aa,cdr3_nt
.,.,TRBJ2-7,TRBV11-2,CASSQDSSADYEQYF,TGTGCCAGCAGCCAAGACTCTAGCGCCGACTACGAGCAGTACTTC
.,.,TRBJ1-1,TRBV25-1,CASSYPGGVNTEAFF,TGTGCCAGCAGTTACCCGGGTGGGGTGAACACTGAAGCTTTCTTT
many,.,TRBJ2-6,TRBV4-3,CASSQDVGAGANVLTF,TGCGCCAGCAGCCAAGATGTGGGGGCTGGGGCCAACGTCCTGACTTTC
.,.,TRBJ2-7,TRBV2,CASSIHQGAYEQYF,TGTGCCAGCAGTATCCACCAGGGCGCCTACGAGCAGTACTTC
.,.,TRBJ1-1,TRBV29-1,CSVSREAFF,TGCAGCGTTAGCAGGGAAGCTTTCTTT
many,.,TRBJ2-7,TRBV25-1,CASSVYGHGYEQYF,TGTGCCAGCAGTGTTTACGGACACGGGTACGAGCAGTACTTC
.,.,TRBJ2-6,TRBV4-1,CASSQGRGGGANVLTF,TGCGCCAGCAGCCAAGGGCGGGGAGGTGGGGCCAACGTCCTGACTTTC
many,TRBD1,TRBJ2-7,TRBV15,CATSRDLGQYEQYF,TGTGCCACCAGCAGAGATCTGGGACAGTACGAGCAGTACTTC
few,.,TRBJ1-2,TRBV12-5,CASGLVRVPTYGYTF,TGTGCTAGTGGTTTGGTTCGGGTCCCCACATATGGCTACACCTTC
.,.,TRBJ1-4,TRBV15,CATSRGGHEKLFF,TGTGCCACCAGCAGGGGGGGACATGAAAAACTGTTTTTT
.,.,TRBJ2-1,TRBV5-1,CASSYGLGGNEQFF,TGCGCCAGCAGCTACGGCCTTGGTGGGAATGAGCAGTTCTTC
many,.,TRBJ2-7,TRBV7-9,CASSGDGGQTHYEQYF,TGTGCCAGCAGCGGGGATGGTGGACAGACTCATTACGAGCAGTACTTC
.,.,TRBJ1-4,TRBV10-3,CAIRTANEKLFF,TGTGCCATCAGGACAGCTAATGAAAAACTGTTTTTT
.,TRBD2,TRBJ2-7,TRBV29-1,CSLRGVAGRRDEQYF,TGCAGCCTACGGGGGGTGGCAGGGCGGCGGGATGAGCAGTACTTC
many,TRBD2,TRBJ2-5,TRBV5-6,CASSLVREGRETQYF,TGTGCCAGCAGCTTGGTACGGGAGGGCCGGGAGACCCAGTACTTC
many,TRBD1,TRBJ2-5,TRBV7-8,CASSLSLGTGQETQYF,TGTGCCAGCAGCTTAAGCCTCGGGACAGGGCAAGAGACCCAGTACTTC
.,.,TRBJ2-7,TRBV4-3,CASSQRAGSYEQYF,TGCGCCAGCAGCCAGAGGGCGGGGTCATACGAGCAGTACTTC
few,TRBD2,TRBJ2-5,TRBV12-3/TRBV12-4,CASSEWAGGKETQYF,TGTGCCAGCAGTGAATGGGCGGGAGGGAAAGAGACCCAGTACTTC
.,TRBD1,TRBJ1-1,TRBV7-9,CASSYPGQRNTEAFF,TGTGCCAGCAGTTACCCGGGACAGAGGAACACTGAAGCTTTCTTT
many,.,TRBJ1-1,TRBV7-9,CASSQLTRRTTEAFF,TGTGCCAGCAGCCAACTGACCCGGCGGACCACTGAAGCTTTCTTT
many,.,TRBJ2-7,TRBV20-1,CSASLPNSYEQYF,TGCAGTGCTAGTTTACCGAACTCCTACGAGCAGTACTTC
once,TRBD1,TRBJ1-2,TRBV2,CASRRLGQGTYGYTF,TGTGCCAGCAGACGACTGGGACAGGGGACTTATGGCTACACCTTC
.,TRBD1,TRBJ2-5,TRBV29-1,CSGSGTEGIPDQETQYF,TGCAGCGGGTCCGGGACAGAGGGCATACCCGACCAAGAGACCCAGTACTTC
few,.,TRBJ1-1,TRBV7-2,CASSPTPRGTEAFF,TGTGCCAGCAGCCCAACCCCGAGGGGAACTGAAGCTTTCTTT
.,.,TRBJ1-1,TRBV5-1,CASSESPGDTEAFF,TGCGCCAGCAGCGAGAGTCCAGGGGACACCGAAGCTTTCTTT
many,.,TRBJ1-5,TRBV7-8,CASSLEQGGNQPQHF,TGTGCCAGCAGCTTAGAACAGGGCGGCAATCAGCCCCAGCATTTT
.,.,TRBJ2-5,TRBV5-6,CASSLGVEQETQYF,TGTGCCAGCAGCTTGGGAGTAGAACAAGAGACCCAGTACTTC
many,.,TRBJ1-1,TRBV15,CATSRDKRNTEAFF,TGTGCCACCAGCAGAGATAAGAGGAACACTGAAGCTTTCTTT
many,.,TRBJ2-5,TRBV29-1,CSVENRQQAETQYF,TGCAGCGTTGAGAACAGGCAGCAAGCAGAGACCCAGTACTTC
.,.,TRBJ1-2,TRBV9,CASSLRVRVHSNGYTF,TGTGCCAGCAGCCTCAGGGTCAGAGTCCACAGCAACGGCTACACCTTC
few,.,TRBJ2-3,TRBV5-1,CASSLVGQPTDTQYF,TGCGCCAGCAGCTTGGTCGGGCAGCCCACAGATACGCAGTATTTT
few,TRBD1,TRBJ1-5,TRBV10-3,CASKFQGAGNQPQHF,TGTGCCAGTAAATTCCAGGGGGCAGGCAATCAGCCCCAGCATTTT
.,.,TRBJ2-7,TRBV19,CASSIPGKSYEQYF,TGTGCCAGTAGTATCCCAGGCAAGTCCTACGAGCAGTACTTC
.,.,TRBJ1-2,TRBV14,CASSQDGNTENYGYTF,TGTGCCAGCAGCCAAGATGGTAACACGGAGAACTATGGCTACACCTTC
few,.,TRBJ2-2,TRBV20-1,CSARAASRERELFF,TGCAGTGCTAGAGCGGCTAGCCGCGAGCGGGAGCTGTTTTTT
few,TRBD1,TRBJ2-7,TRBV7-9,CASSAPGQGAHEQYF,TGTGCCAGCAGCGCCCCGGGACAGGGGGCCCACGAGCAGTACTTC